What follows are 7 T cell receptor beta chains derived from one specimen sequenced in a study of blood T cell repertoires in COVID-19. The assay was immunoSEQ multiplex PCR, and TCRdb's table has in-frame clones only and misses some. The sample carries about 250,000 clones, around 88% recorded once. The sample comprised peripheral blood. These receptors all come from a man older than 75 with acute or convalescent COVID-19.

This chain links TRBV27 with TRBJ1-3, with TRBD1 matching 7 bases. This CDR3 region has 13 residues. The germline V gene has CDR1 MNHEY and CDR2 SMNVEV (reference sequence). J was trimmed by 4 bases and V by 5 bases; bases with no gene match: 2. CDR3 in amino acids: CASSLQGGNTIYF. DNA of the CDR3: TGTGCCAGCAGTCTACAGGGGGGAAACACCATATATTTT.

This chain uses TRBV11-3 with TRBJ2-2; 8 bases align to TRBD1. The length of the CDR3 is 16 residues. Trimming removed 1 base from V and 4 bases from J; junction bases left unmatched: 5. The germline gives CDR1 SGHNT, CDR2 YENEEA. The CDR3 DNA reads TGTGCCAGCAGCTTAGCAGAAGGGACAGGCACCGGGGAGCTGTTTTTT. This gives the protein CASSLAEGTGTGELFF.

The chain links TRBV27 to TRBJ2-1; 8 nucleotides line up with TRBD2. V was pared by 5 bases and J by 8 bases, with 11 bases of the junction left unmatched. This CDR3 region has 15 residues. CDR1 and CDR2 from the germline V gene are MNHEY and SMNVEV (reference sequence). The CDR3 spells CASSRGTSGQYEQFF. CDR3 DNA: TGTGCCAGCAGTAGGGGAACTAGCGGCCAGTATGAGCAGTTCTTC.

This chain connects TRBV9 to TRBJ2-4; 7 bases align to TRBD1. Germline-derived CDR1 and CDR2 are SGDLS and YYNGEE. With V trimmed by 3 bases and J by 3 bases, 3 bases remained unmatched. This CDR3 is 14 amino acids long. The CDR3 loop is CASSDRDSKNIQYF. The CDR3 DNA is TGTGCCAGCAGCGACCGGGACAGCAAAAACATTCAGTACTTC. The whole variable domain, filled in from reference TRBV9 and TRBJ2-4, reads DSGVTQTPKHLITATGQRVTLRCSPRSGDLSVYWYQQSLDQGLQFLIQYYNGEERAKGNILERFSAQQFPDLHSELNLSSLELGDSALYFCASSDRDSKNIQYFGAGTRLSVL.

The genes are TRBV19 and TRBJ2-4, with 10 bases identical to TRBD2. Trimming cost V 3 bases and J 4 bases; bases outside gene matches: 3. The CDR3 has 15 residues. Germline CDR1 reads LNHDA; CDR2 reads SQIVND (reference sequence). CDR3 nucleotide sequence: TGTGCCAGTAGTATGTTAGCGGGGGGTAAAAACATTCAGTACTTC. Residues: CASSMLAGGKNIQYF.

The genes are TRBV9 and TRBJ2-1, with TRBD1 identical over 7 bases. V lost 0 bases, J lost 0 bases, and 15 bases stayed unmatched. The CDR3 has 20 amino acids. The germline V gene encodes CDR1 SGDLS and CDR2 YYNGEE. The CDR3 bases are TGTGCCAGCAGCGTAGGCTCCAGGGGGTCCATCTTAAGCTCCTACAATGAGCAGTTCTTC. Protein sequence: CASSVGSRGSILSSYNEQFF. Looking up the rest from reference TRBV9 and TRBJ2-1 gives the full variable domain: DSGVTQTPKHLITATGQRVTLRCSPRSGDLSVYWYQQSLDQGLQFLIQYYNGEERAKGNILERFSAQQFPDLHSELNLSSLELGDSALYFCASSVGSRGSILSSYNEQFFGPGTRLTVL.

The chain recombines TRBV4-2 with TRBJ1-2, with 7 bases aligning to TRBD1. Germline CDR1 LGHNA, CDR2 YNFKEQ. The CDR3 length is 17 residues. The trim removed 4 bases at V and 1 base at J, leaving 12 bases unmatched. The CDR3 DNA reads TGTGCCAGCAGCCTTGACGATGACAGGGAATTTAACTATGGCTACACCTTC. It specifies CASSLDDDREFNYGYTF.